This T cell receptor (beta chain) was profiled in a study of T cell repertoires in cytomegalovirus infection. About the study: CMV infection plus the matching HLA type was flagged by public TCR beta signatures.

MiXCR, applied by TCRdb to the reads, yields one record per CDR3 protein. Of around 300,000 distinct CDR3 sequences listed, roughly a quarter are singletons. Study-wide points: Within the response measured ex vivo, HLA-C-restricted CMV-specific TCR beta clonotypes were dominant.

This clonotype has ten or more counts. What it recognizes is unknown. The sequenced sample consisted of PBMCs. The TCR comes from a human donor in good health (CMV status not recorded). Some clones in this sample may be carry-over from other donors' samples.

The CDR3 DNA reads TGTGCCAGCAGCTTAGAGCGGTTCTACAATGAGCAGTTCTTC. Translating it yields CASSLERFYNEQFF. The genes are TRBV7-2 and TRBJ2-1; TRBD2 might be the D (5 bases). CDR1 SGHTA and CDR2 FQGNSA come from the germline V gene. There are 14 residues in the CDR3. With 1 base removed from V and 3 bases from J, the gap between germline ends came to 7 bases.